This T cell receptor beta chain was retrieved from a study of regulatory T cells in long-lasting Graves disease. Study outcomes and limitations: Persistent disease was characterized by preferential usage of TRBV28, TRBJ1-2 and TRBJ2-5.

There are many counts of this clonotype. Its target is unknown. Construction of the TCR beta libraries employed iRepertoire HTBI primers in conjunction with Arm-PCR of CDR3 regions. Each CDR3 protein gets one entry after TCRdb re-called the multiplex PCR reads with MiXCR. Of around 400,000 distinct CDR3 sequences detected, approximately 12% appear once; the ten largest clones hold 15% to 20%. Germline CDR1 reads MNHEY; CDR2 reads SMNVEV (reference sequence). The CDR3 length is 15 residues. Trimming removed 5 bases from V and 4 bases from J, with 17 bases in between. Time point indicated: newly diagnosed GD, antithyroid drugs for less than 3 months. PBMC-derived RNA was used for the TCR library. A peripheral blood sample, 7 to 9.5 milliliters in volume, was drawn into EDTA tubes. These same records also appear under a second study, on T cells in Graves' hyperthyroidism and ophthalmopathy.

The rearrangement links TRBV27 to TRBJ1-2; D perhaps matches TRBD1 (6 bases). Specimen: peripheral blood mononuclear cells (PBMCs), collected at new diagnosis, from a patient treated with antithyroid drugs. The receptor was isolated from a woman between 18 and 29 years old with Graves disease. CDR3 coding DNA: TGTGCCAGCAGTCTGGATCTGACAGGCCTCTATGGCTACACCTTC. Its protein product is CASSLDLTGLYGYTF.